The present entry profiles one T cell receptor (beta chain) with its context. CDR3 length: 13 residues. In germline, CDR1 is MNHNS, CDR2 SASEGT. The sample belongs to a study of monozygotic twins with inflammatory bowel disease. TCRdb processed the 5' RACE reads again and assigns one entry to each CDR3 protein, with no DNA. Recorded for this sample: fewer than 550,000 distinct CDR3 sequences. Sequencing was carried out using blood. This chain links TRBV6-1 with TRBJ2-1. This sequence was found in a human donor with ulcerative colitis or Crohn's disease, or a healthy co-twin of an affected twin (not recorded which). CDR3 residues: CASSLYPYNEQFF.